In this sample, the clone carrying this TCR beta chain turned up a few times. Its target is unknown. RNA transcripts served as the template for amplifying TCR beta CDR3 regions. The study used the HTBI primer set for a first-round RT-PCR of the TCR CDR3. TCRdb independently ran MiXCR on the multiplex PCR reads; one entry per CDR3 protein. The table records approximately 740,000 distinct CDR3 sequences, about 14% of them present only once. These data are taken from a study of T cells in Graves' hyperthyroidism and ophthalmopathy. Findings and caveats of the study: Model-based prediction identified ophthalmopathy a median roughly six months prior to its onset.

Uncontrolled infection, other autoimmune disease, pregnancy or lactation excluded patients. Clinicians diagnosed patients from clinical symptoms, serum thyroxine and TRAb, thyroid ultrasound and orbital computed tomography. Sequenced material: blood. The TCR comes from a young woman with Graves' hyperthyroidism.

This CDR3 reads CASSQGYEGSTEAFF. CDR3 in DNA: TGTGCCAGCAGCCAAGGGTACGAGGGCTCTACTGAAGCTTTCTTT. This chain joins TRBV3-1 and TRBJ1-1; D remains ambiguous. Trimming took off 1 base at V and 5 bases at J, with 14 bases between the two ends. This CDR3 has 15 amino acids. Germline assignment: CDR1 LGHDT and CDR2 YNNKEL (reference sequence).